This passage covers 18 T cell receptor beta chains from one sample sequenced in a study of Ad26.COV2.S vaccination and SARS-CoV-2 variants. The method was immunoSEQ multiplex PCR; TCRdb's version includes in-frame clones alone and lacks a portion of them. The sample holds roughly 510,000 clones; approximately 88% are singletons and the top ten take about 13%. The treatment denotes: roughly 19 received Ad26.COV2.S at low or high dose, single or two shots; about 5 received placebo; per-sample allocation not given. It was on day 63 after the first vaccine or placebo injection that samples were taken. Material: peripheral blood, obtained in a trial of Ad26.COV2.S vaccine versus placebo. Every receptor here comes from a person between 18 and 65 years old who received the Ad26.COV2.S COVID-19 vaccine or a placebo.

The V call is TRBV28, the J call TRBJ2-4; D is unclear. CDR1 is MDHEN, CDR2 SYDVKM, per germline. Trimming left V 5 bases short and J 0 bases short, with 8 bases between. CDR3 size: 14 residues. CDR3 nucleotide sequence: TGTGCCAGCAGTAAACCAGTAGCCAAAAACATTCAGTACTTC. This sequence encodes CASSKPVAKNIQYF.

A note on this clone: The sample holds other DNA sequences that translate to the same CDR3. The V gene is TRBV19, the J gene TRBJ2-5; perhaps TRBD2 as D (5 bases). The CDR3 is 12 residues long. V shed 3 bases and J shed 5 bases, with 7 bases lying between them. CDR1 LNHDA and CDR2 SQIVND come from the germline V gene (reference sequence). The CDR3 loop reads CASSIRGETQYF. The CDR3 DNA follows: TGTGCCAGTAGTATCCGCGGGGAGACCCAGTACTTC.

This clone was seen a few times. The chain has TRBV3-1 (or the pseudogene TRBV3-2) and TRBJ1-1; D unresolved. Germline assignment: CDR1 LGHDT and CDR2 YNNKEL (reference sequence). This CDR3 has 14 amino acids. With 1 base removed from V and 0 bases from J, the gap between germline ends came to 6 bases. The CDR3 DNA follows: TGTGCCAGCAGCCAAGTCGGTCTGAACACTGAAGCTTTCTTT. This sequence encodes CASSQVGLNTEAFF.

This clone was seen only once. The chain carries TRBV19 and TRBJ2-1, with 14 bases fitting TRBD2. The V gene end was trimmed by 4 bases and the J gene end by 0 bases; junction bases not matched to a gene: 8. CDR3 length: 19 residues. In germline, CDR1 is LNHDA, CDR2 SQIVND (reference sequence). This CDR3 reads CASSRGLAGGGSSYNEQFF. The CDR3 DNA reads TGTGCCAGTAGTAGAGGACTAGCGGGAGGTGGTTCCTCCTACAATGAGCAGTTCTTC. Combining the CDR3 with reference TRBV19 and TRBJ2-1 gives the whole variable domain DGGITQSPKYLFRKEGQNVTLSCEQNLNHDAMYWYRQDPGQGLRLIYYSQIVNDFQKGDIAEGYSVSREKKESFPLTVTSAQKNPTAFYLCASSRGLAGGGSSYNEQFFGPGTRLTVL.

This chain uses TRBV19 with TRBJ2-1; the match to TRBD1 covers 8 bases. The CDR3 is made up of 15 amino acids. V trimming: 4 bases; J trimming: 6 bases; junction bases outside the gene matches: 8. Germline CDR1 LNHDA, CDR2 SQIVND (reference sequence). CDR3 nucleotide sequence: TGTGCCAGTAGTAGAGGGACAGGAGGAGGCAATGAGCAGTTCTTC. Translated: CASSRGTGGGNEQFF.

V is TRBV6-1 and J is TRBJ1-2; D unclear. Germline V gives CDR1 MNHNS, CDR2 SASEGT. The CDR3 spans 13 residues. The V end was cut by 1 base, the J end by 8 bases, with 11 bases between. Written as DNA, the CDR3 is TGTGCCAGCAGTGAAGTTGGCGTTTACGGCTACACCTTC. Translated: CASSEVGVYGYTF.

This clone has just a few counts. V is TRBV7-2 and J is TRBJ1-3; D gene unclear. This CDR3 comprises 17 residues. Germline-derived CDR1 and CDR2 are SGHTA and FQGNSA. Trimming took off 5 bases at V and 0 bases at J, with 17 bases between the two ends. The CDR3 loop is CASSPQLGGSSGNTIYF. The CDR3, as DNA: TGTGCCAGCAGCCCCCAGTTGGGTGGGTCCTCTGGAAACACCATATATTTT. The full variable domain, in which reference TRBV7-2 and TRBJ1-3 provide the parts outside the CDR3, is GAGVSQSPSNKVTEKGKDVELRCDPISGHTALYWYRQSLGQGLEFLIYFQGNSAPDKSGLPSDRFSAERTGGSVSTLTIQRTQQEDSAVYLCASSPQLGGSSGNTIYFGEGSWLTVV.

The CDR3 DNA sequence: TGTGCCAGCAGCCCGGGGACTAGCGGAGCCTACAATGAGCAGTTCTTC. It encodes CASSPGTSGAYNEQFF. The chain uses TRBV7-9 and TRBJ2-1, with 11 bases that match TRBD2. Trimming removed 5 bases from V and 2 bases from J; junction bases left unmatched: 5. CDR3 length equals 16 residues. CDR1 and CDR2 (germline): SEHNR, FQNEAQ (reference sequence).

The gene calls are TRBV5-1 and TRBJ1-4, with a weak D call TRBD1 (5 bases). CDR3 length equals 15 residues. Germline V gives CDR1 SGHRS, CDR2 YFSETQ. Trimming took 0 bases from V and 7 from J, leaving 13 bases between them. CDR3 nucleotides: TGCGCCAGCAGCTTGGAAGGGGCGGGGGGTGAAAAACTGTTTTTT. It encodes CASSLEGAGGEKLFF. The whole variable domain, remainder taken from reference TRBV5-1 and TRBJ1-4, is KAGVTQTPRYLIKTRGQQVTLSCSPISGHRSVSWYQQTPGQGLQFLFEYFSETQRNKGNFPGRFSGRQFSNSRSEMNVSTLELGDSALYLCASSLEGAGGEKLFFGSGTQLSVL.

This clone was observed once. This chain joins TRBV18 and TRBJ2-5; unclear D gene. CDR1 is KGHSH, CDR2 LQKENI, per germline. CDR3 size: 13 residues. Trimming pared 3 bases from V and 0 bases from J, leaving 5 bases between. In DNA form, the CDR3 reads TGTGCCAGCTCACCGCTCTACCAAGAGACCCAGTACTTC. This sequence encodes CASSPLYQETQYF.

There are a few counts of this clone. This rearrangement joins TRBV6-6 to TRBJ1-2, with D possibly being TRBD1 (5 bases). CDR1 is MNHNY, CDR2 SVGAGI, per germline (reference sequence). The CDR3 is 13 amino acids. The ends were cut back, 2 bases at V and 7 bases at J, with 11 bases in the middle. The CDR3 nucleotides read TGTGCCAGCAGTTACGTGGGGAGGGGTGGCTACACCTTC. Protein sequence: CASSYVGRGGYTF.

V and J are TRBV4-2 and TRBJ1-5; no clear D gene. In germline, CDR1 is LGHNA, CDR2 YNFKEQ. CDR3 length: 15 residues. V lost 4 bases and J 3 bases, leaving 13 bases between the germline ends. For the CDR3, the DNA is TGTGCCAGCAGCCCCAGAGCAGCTTCCAATCAGCCCCAGCATTTT. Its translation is CASSPRAASNQPQHF.

CDR3 bases: TGTGCCAGCAGTTGGAGGGGGGGTTTAGAGCAGTTCTTC. Translated, it gives CASSWRGGLEQFF. The chain joins TRBV2 to TRBJ2-1; D might be TRBD2 (7 bases). The germline gives CDR1 SNHLY, CDR2 FYNNEI. CDR3 length equals 13 residues. V dropped 5 bases and J dropped 10 bases, with 15 bases sitting between them. The whole variable domain, filled in from reference TRBV2 and TRBJ2-1, reads EPEVTQTPSHQVTQMGQEVILRCVPISNHLYFYWYRQILGQKVEFLVSFYNNEISEKSEIFDDQFSVERPDGSNFTLKIRSTKLEDSAMYFCASSWRGGLEQFFGPGTRLTVL.

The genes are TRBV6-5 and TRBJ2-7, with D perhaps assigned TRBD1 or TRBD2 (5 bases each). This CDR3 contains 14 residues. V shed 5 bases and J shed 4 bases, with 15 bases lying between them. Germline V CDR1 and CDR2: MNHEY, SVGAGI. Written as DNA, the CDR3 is TGTGCCAGCAGTCGGGGCAGGGCGGGTTACGAGCAGTACTTC. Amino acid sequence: CASSRGRAGYEQYF.

This chain's CDR3 is CASSGSGDLVHQHF. CDR3 in DNA: TGTGCCAGCAGCGGGTCCGGGGACTTGGTTCATCAGCATTTT. The chain couples TRBV7-9 to TRBJ1-5, with a weak D call TRBD1 (5 bases). This CDR3 region has 14 residues. Germline V gives CDR1 SEHNR, CDR2 FQNEAQ (reference sequence). The V gene lost 5 bases and the J gene lost 13 bases, with 21 bases spanning the gap.

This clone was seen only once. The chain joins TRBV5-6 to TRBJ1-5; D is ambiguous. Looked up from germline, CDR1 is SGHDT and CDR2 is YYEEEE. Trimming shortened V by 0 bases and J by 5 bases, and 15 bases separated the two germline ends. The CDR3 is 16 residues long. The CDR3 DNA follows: TGTGCCAGCAGCTTGGGGTCCCTGAGTCTAGATCAGCCCCAGCATTTT. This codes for CASSLGSLSLDQPQHF.

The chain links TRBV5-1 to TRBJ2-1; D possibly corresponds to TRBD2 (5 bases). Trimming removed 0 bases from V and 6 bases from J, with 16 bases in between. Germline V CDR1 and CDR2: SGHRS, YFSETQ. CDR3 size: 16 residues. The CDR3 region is CASSLAAGLGGNEQFF. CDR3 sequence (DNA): TGCGCCAGCAGCTTGGCGGCTGGGCTAGGAGGCAATGAGCAGTTCTTC.

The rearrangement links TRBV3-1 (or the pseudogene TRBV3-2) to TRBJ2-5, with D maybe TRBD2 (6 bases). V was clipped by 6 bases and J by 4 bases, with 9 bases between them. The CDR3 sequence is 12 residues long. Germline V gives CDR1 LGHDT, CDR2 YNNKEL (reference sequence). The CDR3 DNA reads TGTGCCAGCAGATTGGGGGGAGAGACCCAGTACTTC. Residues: CASRLGGETQYF.